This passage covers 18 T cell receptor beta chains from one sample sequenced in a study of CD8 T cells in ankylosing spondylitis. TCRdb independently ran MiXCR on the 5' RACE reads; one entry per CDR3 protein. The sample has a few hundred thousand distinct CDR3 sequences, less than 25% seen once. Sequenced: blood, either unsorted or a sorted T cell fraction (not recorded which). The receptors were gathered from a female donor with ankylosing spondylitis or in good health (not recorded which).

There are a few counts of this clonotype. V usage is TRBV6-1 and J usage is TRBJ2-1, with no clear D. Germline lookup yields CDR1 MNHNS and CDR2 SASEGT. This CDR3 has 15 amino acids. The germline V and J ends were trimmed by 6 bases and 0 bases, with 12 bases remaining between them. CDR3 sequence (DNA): TGTGCCAGCAGCCCCGAGCCGGGCTCCTACAATGAGCAGTTCTTC. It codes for CASSPEPGSYNEQFF.

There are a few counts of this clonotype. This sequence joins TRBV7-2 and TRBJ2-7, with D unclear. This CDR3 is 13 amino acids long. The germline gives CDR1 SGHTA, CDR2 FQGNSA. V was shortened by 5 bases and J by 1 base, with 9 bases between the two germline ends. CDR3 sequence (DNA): TGTGCCAGCAGCCCCTCGTGGTCCTACGAGCAGTACTTC. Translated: CASSPSWSYEQYF.

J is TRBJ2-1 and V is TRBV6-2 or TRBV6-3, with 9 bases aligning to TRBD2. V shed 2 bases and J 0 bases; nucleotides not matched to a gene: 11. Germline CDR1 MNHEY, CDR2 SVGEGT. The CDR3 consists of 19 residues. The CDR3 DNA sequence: TGTGCCAGCAGTTACAACAGGAGCGGGAGGCCTAGCTCCTACAATGAGCAGTTCTTC. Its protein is CASSYNRSGRPSSYNEQFF.

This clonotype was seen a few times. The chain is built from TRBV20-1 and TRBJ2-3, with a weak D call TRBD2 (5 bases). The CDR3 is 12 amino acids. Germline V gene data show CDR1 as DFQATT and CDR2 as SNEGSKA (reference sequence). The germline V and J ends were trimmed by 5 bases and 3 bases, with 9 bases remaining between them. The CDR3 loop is CSARTFTDTQYF. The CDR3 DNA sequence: TGCAGTGCTCGGACTTTTACAGATACGCAGTATTTT.

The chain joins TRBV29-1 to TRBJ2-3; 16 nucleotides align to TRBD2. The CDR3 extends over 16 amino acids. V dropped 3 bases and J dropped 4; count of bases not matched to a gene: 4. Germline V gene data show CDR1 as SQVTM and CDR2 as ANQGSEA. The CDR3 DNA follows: TGCAGCGTTGATGGGACTAGCGGGAGGGCCGCAGATACGCAGTATTTT. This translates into CSVDGTSGRAADTQYF.

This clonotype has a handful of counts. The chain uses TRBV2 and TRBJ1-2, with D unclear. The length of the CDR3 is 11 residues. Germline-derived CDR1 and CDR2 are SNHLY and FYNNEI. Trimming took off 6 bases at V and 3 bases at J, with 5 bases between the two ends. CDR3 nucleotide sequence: TGTGCCAGCAGAGGGCACTATGGCTACACCTTC. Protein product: CASRGHYGYTF.

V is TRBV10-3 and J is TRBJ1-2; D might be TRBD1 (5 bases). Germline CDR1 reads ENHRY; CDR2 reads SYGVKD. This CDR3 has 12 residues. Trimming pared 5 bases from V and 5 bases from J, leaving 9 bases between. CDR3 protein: CAISKQGYGYTF. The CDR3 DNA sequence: TGTGCCATCAGTAAGCAGGGTTATGGCTACACCTTC.

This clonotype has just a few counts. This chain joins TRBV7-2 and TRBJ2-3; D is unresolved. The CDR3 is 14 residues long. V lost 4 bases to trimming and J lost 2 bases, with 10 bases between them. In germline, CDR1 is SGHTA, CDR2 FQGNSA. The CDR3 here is CASSSNRHTDTQYF. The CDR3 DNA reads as TGTGCCAGCAGCTCCAATCGGCACACAGATACGCAGTATTTT.

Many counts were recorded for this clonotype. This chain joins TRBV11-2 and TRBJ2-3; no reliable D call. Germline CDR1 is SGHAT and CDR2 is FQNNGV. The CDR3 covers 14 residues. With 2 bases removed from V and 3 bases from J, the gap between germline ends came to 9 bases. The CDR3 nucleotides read TGTGCCAGCAGCTTATCTAGGAGTACAGATACGCAGTATTTT. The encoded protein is CASSLSRSTDTQYF.

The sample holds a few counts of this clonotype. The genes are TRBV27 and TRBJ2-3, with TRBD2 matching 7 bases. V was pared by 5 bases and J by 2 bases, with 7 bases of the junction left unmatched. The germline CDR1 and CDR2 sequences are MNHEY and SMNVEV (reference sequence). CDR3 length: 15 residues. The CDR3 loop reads CASSPSAGFTDTQYF. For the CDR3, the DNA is TGTGCCAGCAGTCCATCAGCGGGATTCACAGATACGCAGTATTTT.

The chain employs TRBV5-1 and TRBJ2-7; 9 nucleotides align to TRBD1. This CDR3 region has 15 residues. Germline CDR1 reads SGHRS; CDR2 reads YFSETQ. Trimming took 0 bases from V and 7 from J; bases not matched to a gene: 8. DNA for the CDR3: TGCGCCAGCAGCTTGGTGACAGGGGGGACGTTGGAGCAGTACTTC. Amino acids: CASSLVTGGTLEQYF.

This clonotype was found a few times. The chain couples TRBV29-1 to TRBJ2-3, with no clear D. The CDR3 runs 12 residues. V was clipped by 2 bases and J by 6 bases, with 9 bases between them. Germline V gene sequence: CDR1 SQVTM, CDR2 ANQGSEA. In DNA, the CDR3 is TGCAGCGTTGAACTCCCCGTGGATACGCAGTATTTT. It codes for CSVELPVDTQYF.

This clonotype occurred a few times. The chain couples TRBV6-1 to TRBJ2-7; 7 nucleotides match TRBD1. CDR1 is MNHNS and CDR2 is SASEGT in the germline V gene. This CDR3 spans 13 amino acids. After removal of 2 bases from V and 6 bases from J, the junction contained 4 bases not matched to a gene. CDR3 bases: TGTGCCAGCAGTGAAATGGACAGGCGCGAGCAGTACTTC. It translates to CASSEMDRREQYF.

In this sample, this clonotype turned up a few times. In DNA, the CDR3 is TGCAGTCCTACGGGACTAGCGGGAGTCACCGAGCAGTTCTTC. Protein sequence: CSPTGLAGVTEQFF. This chain joins TRBV20-1 and TRBJ2-1; 14 bases are shared with TRBD2. With 8 bases clipped from V and 10 bases from J, the junction kept 10 bases outside the gene matches. This CDR3 has 14 amino acids. In germline, CDR1 is DFQATT, CDR2 SNEGSKA (reference sequence).

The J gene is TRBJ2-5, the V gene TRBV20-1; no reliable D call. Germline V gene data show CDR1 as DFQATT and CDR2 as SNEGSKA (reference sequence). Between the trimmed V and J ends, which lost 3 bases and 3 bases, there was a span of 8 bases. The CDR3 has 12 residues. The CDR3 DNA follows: TGCAGTGCTAGTCGTCGGAAAGAGACCCAGTACTTC. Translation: CSASRRKETQYF.

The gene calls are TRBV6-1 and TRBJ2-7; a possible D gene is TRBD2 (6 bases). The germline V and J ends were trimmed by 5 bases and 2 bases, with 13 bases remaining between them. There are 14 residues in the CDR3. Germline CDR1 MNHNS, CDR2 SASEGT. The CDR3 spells CASSPSERAYEQYF. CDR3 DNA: TGTGCCAGCAGTCCTTCAGAGCGGGCCTACGAGCAGTACTTC.

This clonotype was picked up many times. The CDR3 nucleotides are TGCAGCCTCGGGCGGGACCCCAATGAGCAGTTCTTC. This gives the protein CSLGRDPNEQFF. The chain recombines TRBV29-1 with TRBJ2-1, with D possibly being TRBD2 (6 bases). The ends were cut back, 8 bases at V and 6 bases at J, with 14 bases in the middle. The V gene's germline CDR1 is SQVTM and CDR2 ANQGSEA. CDR3 length equals 12 residues.

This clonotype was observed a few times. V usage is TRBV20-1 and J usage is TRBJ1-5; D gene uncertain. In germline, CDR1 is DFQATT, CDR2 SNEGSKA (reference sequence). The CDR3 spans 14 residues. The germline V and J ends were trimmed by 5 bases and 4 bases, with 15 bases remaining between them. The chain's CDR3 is CSAADGNYNQPQHF. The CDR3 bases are TGCAGTGCTGCGGACGGAAACTATAATCAGCCCCAGCATTTT.